Sequencing of this TCR beta chain was carried out in a study of T cell responses to AZD1222 COVID-19 vaccine (dated by TCRdb to the early 2020s). At the level of the whole study: AZD1222 recipients with second doses at about 4 weeks or about 12 weeks were pooled, because spike-specific TCR depth and breadth did not differ between schedules. A total of approximately 250 trial participants underwent TCR sequencing, of whom about 200 had received two doses of AZD1222 and about 25 had received two doses of the MenACWY control vaccine. Trial participants were enrolled by age into subgroups of 18-55, 56-69 and 70-plus years, and 148, 28 and 57 TCR-sequenced participants, respectively, were included in these subgroups. The investigation overall reported the following: The 56-69-year group was small, and its depth increase did not reach significance, likely because of low power. Most participants were white British and females outnumbered males, and the authors suggested that clonal diversity may have been underestimated. Reportedly, close to half of the unique spike-specific TCRs recognized epitopes lying outside the regions that are mutated in the B.1.351 and B.1.1.7 variants. Because no day 14 peak-response samples were available, repertoires were characterized only after the peak T cell response. Conclusions about previously exposed vaccinees were limited because only 5 or 6 AZD1222 recipients were SARS-CoV-2 seropositive at baseline. A significant rise in spike-specific TCR breadth and depth was observed after two AZD1222 doses relative to day 0 and relative to MenACWY recipients. The whole spike protein was spanned by vaccine-associated CD4 TCRs, and dominant responses were seen in regions 160-218 and 743-854.

Comments on this clone: The antigen this receptor binds is unknown. No much larger clonotype is one base removed from it; base qualities were not supplied.

The CDR3 contains 17 residues, cysteine and phenylalanine counted. The CDR3 DNA has 51 bases and is translated from base 1. V gives up 4 bases and J gives up 5 bases, and the segment between their germline ends measures 23 bases. The germline V gene gives CDR1 as SGHRS and CDR2 as YFSETQ. The time point label corresponds to: baseline before first vaccination. Vaccinee samples came from UK trials COV001 and COV002, including a single-blind randomized controlled phase 2/3 trial of AZD1222 (ChAdOx1 nCoV-19) in healthy adults. For TCRbeta chain sequencing, PBMC samples were collected from trial participants at day 0 and at day 28 after the second dose. The CDR3 regions of human TCRbeta chains were subjected to immunosequencing. From the authors' description of their analysis: TCRs in the repertoires were matched against a reference library of SARS-CoV-2-specific TCRs that had been generated with the MIRA antigen-specificity platform. Breadth was defined as the fraction of unique TCRs that were SARS-CoV-2-associated. Depth was defined as the fraction of total T cells that were SARS-CoV-2-associated. Using the MIRA data, each spike-specific TCR was assigned both to the spike region to which the TCR was reactive and to a CD4 or CD8 class. Log10-transformed breadth and depth values were compared by one-way ANOVA with Sidak's multiple comparisons tests. TCRdb retrieved this table from immuneACCESS and kept in-frame rearrangements only. Not all clones are present; in checked studies, unresolved V genes account for under half, and no reason is known for the remainder. The DNA gave D and trimming, while V, J and clone size come from that table. This sample comprises 70,000 or so clones, around nine tenths of them detected only once. Roughly 7.3% of the sample lies in the top ten.

The sample in question was peripheral blood, obtained on day 0 of AZD1222 vaccination. The chain is assembled from TRBV5-1 and TRBJ2-3, with the D gene possibly TRBD1 or TRBD2, each one fitting 5 bases. The clonotype comes from an adult in good health. The sequenced DNA is TGCGCCAGCAGCCGCTACCAACCGGGGCCCACCGGAGATACGCAGTATTTT. The encoded protein is CASSRYQPGPTGDTQYF.